Below are 7 T cell receptor beta chains sequenced from a single sample in a study of early T cells in non-severe SARS-CoV-2 infection. MiXCR, applied by TCRdb to the 5' RACE reads, yields one record per CDR3 protein. The table shows about 55,000 distinct CDR3 sequences, with over 7% occurring only once. Sequencing input: whole blood. The receptor source for this set is an adult who was a healthcare worker with PCR-confirmed SARS-CoV-2 infection or an uninfected control (not recorded which).

This clonotype was picked up many times. The chain uses TRBV20-1 and TRBJ2-1; 7 positions match TRBD2. Germline V gene lookup returns CDR1 DFQATT and CDR2 SNEGSKA (reference sequence). Trimming took 4 bases from V and 3 from J; bases not matched to a gene: 12. CDR3 length equals 16 residues. The CDR3 protein is CSATTGSLAVYNEQFF. The CDR3 coding sequence is TGCAGTGCTACAACGGGAAGTCTAGCGGTCTACAATGAGCAGTTCTTC.

A few counts support this clonotype. The genes are TRBV19 and TRBJ2-4, with a possible D match to TRBD1 (6 bases). This CDR3 contains 14 residues. Germline V CDR1 and CDR2: LNHDA, SQIVND (reference sequence). V dropped 0 bases and J dropped 7 bases, with 10 bases sitting between them. Here the CDR3 DNA reads TGTGCCAGTAGTATAGAGGGGGCCTGGAACATTCAGTACTTC. Residues: CASSIEGAWNIQYF.

This chain joins TRBV4-1 and TRBJ2-1; 8 bases are a match to TRBD2. CDR3 length: 15 amino acids. Trimming cost V 4 bases and J 8 bases; bases outside gene matches: 10. Germline V gene sequence: CDR1 MGHRA, CDR2 YSYEKL. The CDR3 loop is CASSLQAGGGYEQFF. The CDR3 DNA sequence: TGCGCCAGCAGCCTGCAGGCGGGAGGCGGCTATGAGCAGTTCTTC.

This clonotype has a count of ten or more. V gene TRBV20-1 combines with J gene TRBJ2-3; tentative D call: TRBD2 (6 bases). The CDR3 totals 14 residues. The V end lost 4 bases, the J end lost 1 base, and 12 bases lay between the germline ends. Germline V CDR1 and CDR2: DFQATT, SNEGSKA (reference sequence). The CDR3: CSATRLVGTDTQYF. CDR3 in DNA: TGCAGTGCTACAAGACTAGTGGGCACAGATACGCAGTATTTT.

This chain connects TRBV5-1 to TRBJ1-2; 7 bases agree with TRBD1. Germline loops: CDR1 SGHRS, CDR2 YFSETQ. The CDR3 has 14 amino acids. The J segment lost 6 bases and the V segment lost 3 bases, leaving 8 bases of the junction unmatched. The CDR3 loop reads CASSWTGGSDGYTF. In DNA, the CDR3 is TGCGCCAGCAGCTGGACAGGAGGATCCGATGGCTACACCTTC.

The chain links TRBV29-1 to TRBJ2-1; perhaps TRBD2 as D (6 bases). Germline V gene lookup returns CDR1 SQVTM and CDR2 ANQGSEA. This CDR3 comprises 11 residues. CDR3 nucleotide sequence: TGCGACGGGAGCTCCTACAATGAGCAGTTCTTC. This sequence encodes CDGSSYNEQFF.

V and J are TRBV15 and TRBJ2-1; 7 nucleotides match TRBD2. The CDR3 is made up of 12 amino acids. J was trimmed by 4 bases and V by 8 bases; bases with no gene match: 2. Germline loops: CDR1 LNHNV, CDR2 YYDKDF (reference sequence). The CDR3 sequence is CATAAGYNEQFF. The DNA of the CDR3 is TGTGCCACCGCAGCGGGATACAATGAGCAGTTCTTC. The variable domain in full, with the rest retrieved from reference TRBV15 and TRBJ2-1, is DAMVIQNPRYQVTQFGKPVTLSCSQTLNHNVMYWYQQKSSQAPKLLFHYYDKDFNNEADTPDNFQSRRPNTSFCFLDIRSPGLGDTAMYLCATAAGYNEQFFGPGTRLTVL.